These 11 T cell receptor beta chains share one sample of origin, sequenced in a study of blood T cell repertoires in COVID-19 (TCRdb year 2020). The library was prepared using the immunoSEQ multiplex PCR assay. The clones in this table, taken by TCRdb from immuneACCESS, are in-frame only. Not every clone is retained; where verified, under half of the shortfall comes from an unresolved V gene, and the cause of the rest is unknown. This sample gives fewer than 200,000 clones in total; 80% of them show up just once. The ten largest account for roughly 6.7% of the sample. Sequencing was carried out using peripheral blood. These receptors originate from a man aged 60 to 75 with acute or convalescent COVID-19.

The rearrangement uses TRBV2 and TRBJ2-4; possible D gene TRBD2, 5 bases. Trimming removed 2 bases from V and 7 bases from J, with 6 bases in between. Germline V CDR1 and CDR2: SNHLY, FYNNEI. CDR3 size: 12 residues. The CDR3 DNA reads TGTGCCAGCAGTGAATCGGGGAACATTCAGTACTTC. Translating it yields CASSESGNIQYF.

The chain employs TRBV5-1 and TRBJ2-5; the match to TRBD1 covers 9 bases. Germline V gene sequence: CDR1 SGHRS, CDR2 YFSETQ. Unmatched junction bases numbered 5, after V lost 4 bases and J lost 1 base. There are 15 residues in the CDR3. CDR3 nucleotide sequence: TGCGCCAGCAGCGGGGGACAGGGTTCCCAAGAGACCCAGTACTTC. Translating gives CASSGGQGSQETQYF. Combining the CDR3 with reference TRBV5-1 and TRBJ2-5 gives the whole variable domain KAGVTQTPRYLIKTRGQQVTLSCSPISGHRSVSWYQQTPGQGLQFLFEYFSETQRNKGNFPGRFSGRQFSNSRSEMNVSTLELGDSALYLCASSGGQGSQETQYFGPGTRLLVL.

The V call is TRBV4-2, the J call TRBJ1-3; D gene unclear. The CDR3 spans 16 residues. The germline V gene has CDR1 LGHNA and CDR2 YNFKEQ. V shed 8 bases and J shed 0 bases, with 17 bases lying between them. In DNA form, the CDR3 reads TGTGCCAGCGGACTAGCGGCTACCCACTCTGGAAACACCATATATTTT. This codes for CASGLAATHSGNTIYF.

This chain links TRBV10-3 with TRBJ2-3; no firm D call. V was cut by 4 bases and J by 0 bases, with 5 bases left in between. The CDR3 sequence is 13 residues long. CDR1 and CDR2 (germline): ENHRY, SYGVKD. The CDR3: CAISVRSTDTQYF. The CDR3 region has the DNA TGTGCCATCAGTGTCAGGAGCACAGATACGCAGTATTTT.

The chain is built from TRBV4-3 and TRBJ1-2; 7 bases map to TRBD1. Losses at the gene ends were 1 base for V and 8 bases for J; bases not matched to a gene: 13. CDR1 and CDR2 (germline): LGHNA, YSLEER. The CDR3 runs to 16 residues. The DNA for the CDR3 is TGCGCCAGCAGCCAAGTAGGCGAAGGGACAGCCCGGGGCTACACCTTC. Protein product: CASSQVGEGTARGYTF.

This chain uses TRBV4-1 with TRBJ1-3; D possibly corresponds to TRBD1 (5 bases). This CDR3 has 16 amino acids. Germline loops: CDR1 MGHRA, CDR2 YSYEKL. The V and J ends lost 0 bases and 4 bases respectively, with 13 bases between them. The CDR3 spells CASSQESGGDGNTIYF. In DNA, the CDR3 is TGCGCCAGCAGCCAAGAATCTGGCGGGGACGGAAACACCATATATTTT.

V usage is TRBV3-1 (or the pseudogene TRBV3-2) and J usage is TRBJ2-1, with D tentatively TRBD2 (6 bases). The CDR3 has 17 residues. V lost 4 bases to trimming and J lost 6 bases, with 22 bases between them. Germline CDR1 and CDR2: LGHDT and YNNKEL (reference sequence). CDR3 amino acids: CASSRLGEAYFFNEQFF. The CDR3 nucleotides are TGTGCCAGCAGCCGTCTAGGGGAGGCCTACTTCTTCAATGAGCAGTTCTTC.

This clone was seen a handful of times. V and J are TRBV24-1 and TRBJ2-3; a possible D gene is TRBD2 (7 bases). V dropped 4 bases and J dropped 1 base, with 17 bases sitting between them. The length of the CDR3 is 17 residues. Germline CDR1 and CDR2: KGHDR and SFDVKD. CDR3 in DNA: TGTGCCACCAGTGAGGAGGGGGGGCATTTAGGCACAGATACGCAGTATTTT. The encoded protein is CATSEEGGHLGTDTQYF.

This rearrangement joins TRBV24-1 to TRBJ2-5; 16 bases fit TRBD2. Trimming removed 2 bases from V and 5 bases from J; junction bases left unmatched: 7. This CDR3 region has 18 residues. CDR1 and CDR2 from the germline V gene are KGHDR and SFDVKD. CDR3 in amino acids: CATSDSGTSGRAGETQYF. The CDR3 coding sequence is TGTGCCACCAGTGATTCCGGGACTAGCGGGAGGGCCGGGGAGACCCAGTACTTC.

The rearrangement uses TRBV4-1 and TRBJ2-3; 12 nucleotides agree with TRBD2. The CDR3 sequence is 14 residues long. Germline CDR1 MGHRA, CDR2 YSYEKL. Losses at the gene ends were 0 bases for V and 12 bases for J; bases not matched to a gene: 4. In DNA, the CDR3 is TGCGCCAGCAGCCAAGATACTAGCGGGAGGTTACAGTATTTT. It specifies CASSQDTSGRLQYF.

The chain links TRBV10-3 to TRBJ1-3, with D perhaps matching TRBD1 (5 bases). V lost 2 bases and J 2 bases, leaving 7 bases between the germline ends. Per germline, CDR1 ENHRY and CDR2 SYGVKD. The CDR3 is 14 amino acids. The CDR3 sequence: CAISEVRAGNTIYF. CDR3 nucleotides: TGTGCCATCAGTGAGGTCAGGGCTGGAAACACCATATATTTT.